The source of this T cell receptor beta chain is a study of blood T cells in healthy people across ages. Whole-study context: Template switching caught about one barcoded beta molecule for each two T cells.

Study outcomes and limitations: Unsorted PBMCs ruled out conclusive naive versus antigen-experienced comparison.

Comment on this clonotype: Its antigen remains unidentified.

The CDR3 spans 15 residues. Trimming left V 3 bases short and J 3 bases short, with 14 bases between. Germline V gives CDR1 SGHNT, CDR2 YENEEA. For the second PCR, which ran for roughly 6 to 12 cycles, a sample-barcoded 5' primer and a J-beta primer mix were used. Every molecule of cDNA carried a tag from a template-switch adaptor with 12 random nucleotides. TCRdb re-called the 5' RACE reads through MiXCR, storing one row per CDR3 protein. The table shows 1,800,000 or so distinct CDR3 sequences, with roughly 43% occurring only once. The authors extracted at least 5.5 micrograms of total RNA per sample.

The sequencing sample was made of blood. The J gene is TRBJ1-2, the V gene TRBV11-3; a possible D gene is TRBD1 (5 bases). This TCR derives from a human donor in good health. In DNA, the CDR3 is TGTGCCAGCAGCTTCAGCGGGGGACGTGACTATGGCTACACCTTC. It encodes CASSFSGGRDYGYTF.